This T cell receptor beta chain was recovered during a study of early T cells in non-severe SARS-CoV-2 infection. The CDR3 has 16 amino acids. From germline, CDR1 is SGHVS and CDR2 FNYEAQ. Trimming took 1 base from V and 0 from J, leaving 10 bases between them. TCRdb re-derived calls from the 5' RACE reads in MiXCR, one entry per CDR3 protein. The repertoire consists of about 61,000 distinct CDR3 sequences, with approximately 12% occurring once and the leading ten covering approximately 1.1%. The material was whole blood, obtained at baseline. The clonotype originates from an adult who was a healthcare worker with PCR-confirmed SARS-CoV-2 infection or an uninfected control (not recorded which). The donor label of this sample is uncertain. The chain employs TRBV7-6 and TRBJ1-3; D is undetermined. The CDR3, as DNA: TGTGCCAGCAGCTTAGGCGCAGCCCACTCTGGAAACACCATATATTTT. Translating it yields CASSLGAAHSGNTIYF.